This T cell receptor beta chain emerged from a study of control samples from healthy donors and cancer patients. Using immunoSEQ multiplex PCR, the repertoire was profiled, and TCRdb retains in-frame clones only, with some absent. The table has around 58,000 clones, roughly 87% seen once; the top ten hold roughly 3.8%. This CDR3 has 15 residues. Germline-derived CDR1 and CDR2 are SGHDN and FVKESK. With 0 bases removed from V and 5 bases from J, the gap between germline ends came to 13 bases. The specimen sequenced was blood. The J gene is TRBJ2-5, the V gene TRBV14, with D possibly TRBD2 on 6 matching bases. The receptor was derived from a man in his fifties in good health. This CDR3 is CASSQDFGSRETQYF. In DNA, the CDR3 is TGTGCCAGCAGCCAAGACTTCGGGAGTAGGGAGACCCAGTACTTC. The full variable domain, with the rest looked up from reference TRBV14 and TRBJ2-5, is EAGVTQFPSHSVIEKGQTVTLRCDPISGHDNLYWYRRVMGKEIKFLLHFVKESKQDESGMPNNRFLAERTGGTYSTLKVQPAELEDSGVYFCASSQDFGSRETQYFGPGTRLLVL.